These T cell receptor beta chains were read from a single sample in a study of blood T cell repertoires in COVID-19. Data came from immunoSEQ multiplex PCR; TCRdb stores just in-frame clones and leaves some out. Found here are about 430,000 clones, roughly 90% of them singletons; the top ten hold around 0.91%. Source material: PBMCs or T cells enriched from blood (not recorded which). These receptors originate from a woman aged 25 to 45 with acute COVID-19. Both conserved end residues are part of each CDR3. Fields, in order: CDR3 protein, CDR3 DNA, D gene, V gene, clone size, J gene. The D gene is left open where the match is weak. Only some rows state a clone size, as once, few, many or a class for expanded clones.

CDR3: CASSSPGDEQYF; DNA: TGTGCCAGCAGTTCCCCAGGGGACGAGCAGTACTTC; D: .; V: TRBV6-5; size: .; J: TRBJ2-7
CDR3: CASSRGQGGNTIYF; DNA: TGTGCCAGTAGCCGAGGACAGGGTGGAAACACCATATATTTT; D: TRBD1; V: TRBV19; size: .; J: TRBJ1-3
CDR3: CASSSPSPNEQFF; DNA: TGTGCCAGCAGCTCCCCCTCCCCGAATGAGCAGTTCTTC; D: .; V: TRBV9; size: .; J: TRBJ2-1
CDR3: CASGPHSSRGRSGNTIYF; DNA: TGTGCTAGTGGTCCCCACAGTTCCAGGGGCCGCTCTGGAAACACCATATATTTT; D: .; V: TRBV12-5; size: .; J: TRBJ1-3
CDR3: CASSYQTRWRGHDNEQFF; DNA: TGTGCCAGCAGTTACCAGACCCGGTGGCGGGGTCATGACAATGAGCAGTTCTTC; D: .; V: TRBV6-2/TRBV6-3; size: .; J: TRBJ2-1
CDR3: CASSARGGYTF; DNA: TGTGCCAGCAGCGCCCGAGGGGGCTACACCTTC; D: .; V: TRBV9; size: once; J: TRBJ1-2
CDR3: CASSHRHTNEKLFF; DNA: TGTGCCAGCAGCCACCGACATACTAATGAAAAACTGTTTTTT; D: .; V: TRBV3-1/TRBV3-2; size: .; J: TRBJ1-4
CDR3: CASSLVLAGYTGELFF; DNA: TGCGCCAGCAGCTTGGTGCTAGCGGGGTACACCGGGGAGCTGTTTTTT; D: TRBD2; V: TRBV5-1; size: .; J: TRBJ2-2
CDR3: CAITRGTDGNTIYF; DNA: TGTGCCATCACCCGGGGGACGGATGGAAACACCATATATTTT; D: .; V: TRBV10-3; size: .; J: TRBJ1-3
CDR3: CASSLTSSLVHFGTVNGYTF; DNA: TGTGCCAGCAGCTTAACTTCCTCGCTTGTACATTTCGGGACAGTAAATGGCTACACCTTC; D: TRBD1; V: TRBV7-8; size: .; J: TRBJ1-2
CDR3: CASSVRGSSYEQYF; DNA: TGTGCCAGCAGCGTTAGGGGGTCGTCCTACGAGCAGTACTTC; D: .; V: TRBV28; size: .; J: TRBJ2-7
CDR3: CASSSGTSDSGELFF; DNA: TGTGCCAGCAGTTCCGGGACTAGCGATTCCGGGGAGCTGTTTTTT; D: TRBD2; V: TRBV6-2/TRBV6-3; size: few; J: TRBJ2-2
CDR3: CASSLRGTEAFF; DNA: TGTGCCAGCAGCTTAAGGGGTACTGAAGCTTTCTTT; D: .; V: TRBV13; size: .; J: TRBJ1-1
CDR3: CASSQSSNQPQHF; DNA: TGTGCCAGTTCTCAGTCAAGCAATCAGCCCCAGCATTTT; D: .; V: TRBV2; size: .; J: TRBJ1-5
CDR3: CASSPRTGAFSSYNEQFF; DNA: TGTGCCAGCAGCCCCCGGACAGGGGCCTTTAGCTCCTACAATGAGCAGTTCTTC; D: TRBD1; V: TRBV9; size: .; J: TRBJ2-1
CDR3: CASSLGAVYNSPLHF; DNA: TGTGCCAGCAGCTTAGGGGCAGTCTATAATTCACCCCTCCACTTT; D: .; V: TRBV7-8; size: few; J: TRBJ1-6
CDR3: CASSLNTGELFF; DNA: TGTGCCAGCAGCTTAAACACCGGGGAGCTGTTTTTT; D: .; V: TRBV6-5; size: .; J: TRBJ2-2
CDR3: CASSLHRLTGKNTEAFF; DNA: TGTGCCAGCAGTCTCCATCGACTTACAGGGAAGAACACTGAAGCTTTCTTT; D: .; V: TRBV27; size: .; J: TRBJ1-1
CDR3: CASSARQGAGYGYTF; DNA: TGCGCCAGCAGCGCTCGACAGGGGGCCGGCTATGGCTACACCTTC; D: TRBD1; V: TRBV5-1; size: .; J: TRBJ1-2
CDR3: CASRQTGWGEKLFF; DNA: TGTGCCAGCAGGCAGACAGGCTGGGGGGAAAAACTGTTTTTT; D: .; V: TRBV2; size: .; J: TRBJ1-4
CDR3: CASSLYGVTTYEQYF; DNA: TGTGCCAGCAGCTTGTACGGGGTGACGACCTACGAGCAGTACTTC; D: .; V: TRBV5-6; size: .; J: TRBJ2-7
CDR3: CASSLSTGTYGYTF; DNA: TGCGCCAGCAGCTTGTCCACAGGGACCTATGGCTACACCTTC; D: .; V: TRBV5-1; size: .; J: TRBJ1-2
CDR3: CASSLVPGGYTF; DNA: TGTGCCAGCAGCTTGGTCCCGGGAGGCTACACCTTC; D: .; V: TRBV5-8; size: .; J: TRBJ1-2
CDR3: CASSLGLRRGHTEAFF; DNA: TGTGCCAGCAGCTTAGGGCTTAGGAGGGGGCACACTGAAGCTTTCTTT; D: TRBD1; V: TRBV13; size: .; J: TRBJ1-1
CDR3: CASSPSGQPYEQYF; DNA: TGTGCCAGCTCACCATCCGGACAGCCCTACGAGCAGTACTTC; D: .; V: TRBV18; size: .; J: TRBJ2-7
CDR3: CASGLVGRGINQPQHF; DNA: TGTGCTAGTGGTTTGGTAGGGAGGGGTATCAATCAGCCCCAGCATTTT; D: .; V: TRBV12-5; size: .; J: TRBJ1-5
CDR3: CASSPPATGAAGELFF; DNA: TGTGCCAGCTCACCACCGGCGACTGGGGCCGCCGGGGAGCTGTTTTTT; D: .; V: TRBV18; size: .; J: TRBJ2-2
CDR3: CASSDSGGYGYTF; DNA: TGTGCCAGCAGTGACTCGGGGGGCTATGGCTACACCTTC; D: .; V: TRBV6-4; size: few; J: TRBJ1-2
CDR3: CASSPGDSSNYGYTF; DNA: TGTGCCAGCAGCCCGGGGGACAGTTCTAACTATGGCTACACCTTC; D: TRBD1; V: TRBV9; size: .; J: TRBJ1-2
CDR3: CASSLKGGYIQYF; DNA: TGTGCCAGCAGCTTAAAGGGAGGTTACATTCAGTACTTC; D: .; V: TRBV7-3; size: .; J: TRBJ2-4
CDR3: CASSLTTGLPQHF; DNA: TGTGCCAGCAGCCTTACGACAGGCCTGCCCCAGCATTTT; D: .; V: TRBV7-9; size: .; J: TRBJ1-5
CDR3: CASSDRTGSSDTQYF; DNA: TGTGCCAGCAGCGATCGGACAGGGAGTTCAGATACGCAGTATTTT; D: TRBD1; V: TRBV2; size: .; J: TRBJ2-3